This TCR beta chain is drawn from a study of metastatic and nonmetastatic thyroid tumors. Study details: Comparison of repertoires was carried out across blood and tumor or nodule tissue from malignant and benign thyroid patients. Study outcomes and limitations: Significantly greater TCR beta diversity was reportedly found in malignant thyroid tumors than in benign nodules (in blood and tumor).

Ahead of thyroid surgery, no patient had received treatment of any kind. In its sample, this clone ranks as medium-sized (0.01 to 0.1%). The target antigen is unknown. Authors' processing steps: A papillary thyroid cancer distant-metastasis classifier was built from CDR3 differences across clinicopathological groups. TCRdb re-called clones via MiXCR from the PCR reads. The V and J calls and clone size are TCRdb's, not the authors'. The repertoire has 6,500 to 8,500 clones, roughly 24% of them found once; the top ten carry around 15%. Germline lookup yields CDR1 DFQATT and CDR2 SNEGSKA (reference sequence). The CDR3 loop spans 15 amino acids. V gave up 6 bases and J gave up 0 bases, with 17 bases separating them.

The sequenced sample was tumor tissue. V and J are TRBV20-1 and TRBJ1-1; a weak D match, TRBD1 (5 bases). This TCR came from a female donor with papillary thyroid cancer or a benign thyroid nodule (not recorded which). Some clones in this sample may be carry-over from other donors' samples. The CDR3 loop reads CSAKRGESMNTEAFF. The DNA of the CDR3 is TGCAGTGCAAAACGGGGGGAATCCATGAACACTGAAGCTTTCTTT.